Detailed here is one T cell receptor beta chain. Its antigen is still unknown. Method: immunoSEQ multiplex PCR; TCRdb's copy keeps in-frame clones and lacks some. The sample contains under 35,000 clones, more than 65% of which appear only once. The data were taken from a study of regulatory dendritic cells for organ transplantation. CDR1 is LNHDA and CDR2 is SQIVND in the germline V gene (reference sequence). This CDR3 region has 13 residues. V gave up 6 bases and J gave up 8 bases, with 13 bases separating them. The study's findings and limits: Resting memory CD8+ T cells held the most alloreactive clonotypes. Alloreactive memory CD8+ T cell pools varied considerably between individuals.

The sequenced sample consisted of naive CD8+ T cells from blood. Regarding subset: CD45RA+ naive T cells. The TCR sequence derives from a human donor in good health. The genes are TRBV19 and TRBJ1-4; D may be TRBD1 (5 bases). CDR3 in DNA: TGTGCCAGTAGAGGGGAGGGATGGGAAAAACTGTTTTTT. Translating it yields CASRGEGWEKLFF.